This entry features one T cell receptor beta chain sequence. Its antigen is currently not known. It has no much larger one-base neighbor in the sample; base qualities were not kept. At one collaborating source in Seattle, patients were enrolled during active infection and were followed longitudinally through the course of disease. Whole blood was collected in K2EDTA tubes by collaborating institutions according to the institutions' own protocols. For TCRbeta analysis, collaborators shipped samples in one of three forms: frozen whole blood, isolated PBMCs, or DNA extracted from either of those sample types. TCRbeta CDR3 regions were amplified from genomic DNA by means of the immunoSEQ Assay, a bias-controlled multiplex PCR. Under the source paper's analysis protocol: Nucleated cell counts per sample were estimated from amplification of reference gene primers within the assay. To quantify the absolute abundance of each unique TCRbeta CDR3 rearrangement, sequence reads were collapsed and filtered. Productive Simpson clonality was computed per sample as the square root of Simpson's diversity index over productive rearrangements. TCRdb's version of the immuneACCESS table is confined to in-frame rearrangements and falls short of the full clone set. An unresolved V gene accounts for under half of the shortfall where checked; the remainder is of unknown origin. For V, J and clone size, that table is used; D and trimming come from the DNA. This sample holds about 150,000 clones; around 83% were observed only once. The ten largest clonotypes hold 8.3% of the sample.

The CDR3 numbers 15 residues from cysteine through phenylalanine. The retained sequence is limited to the CDR3, 45 bases, with the frame set at the first base. Trimming removed 10 bases from V and 0 bases from J; the gene matches leave 4 bases unexplained. CDR1 and CDR2 were assigned from the germline V gene (reference sequence) as LNHDA and SQIVND. This sample is part of a study of blood T cell repertoires in COVID-19 (dated by TCRdb to 2019 to 2021). Regarding the complete study: Samples from collaborators originated in the United States, Italy and Spain and spanned both the acute and convalescent phases of COVID-19. The material from the prospective study consisted of cDNA or gDNA derived from T cells, B-cell-depleted T cells, or PBMCs. The dataset comprised deeply sampled blood TCRbeta repertoires from subjects exposed to, actively infected with, or recovered from COVID-19. The repertoires were released in a freely available public database intended as a resource for research on the immune response to SARS-CoV-2. Samples came from the ongoing ImmuneRACE study (first 160 participants) plus 1,254 subjects from 6 global collaborators. A de-identified subject ID, COVID-19 status, age in years and sex were almost always included in the sample metadata. Where available, HLA class I and class II types were obtained from metadata supplied by the sample provider rather than from assay-based typing.

The full study reports these points: Clinical and demographic metadata were provided uncurated, with the amount varying by source and participant.

Specimen: peripheral blood. The chain was built from TRBV19 and TRBJ2-6; TRBD1 agrees with 9 junctional bases. The receptor's source is a woman aged 60-75 years with COVID-19, enrolled during active disease. The CDR3 here reads CATGQGFSGANVLTF. The bases are TGTGCCACGGGACAGGGCTTCTCTGGGGCCAACGTCCTGACTTTC.